Shown below are 30 T cell receptor beta chains from a single sample sequenced in a study of T cell repertoires in cytomegalovirus infection. No antigens are known for them. TCRdb ran MiXCR on the reads and lists one entry per CDR3 protein. The sample carries roughly 69,000 distinct CDR3 sequences, 20% recorded once. The sequenced sample was CD8+ T cells from cultured PBMCs, obtained from culture after CMV antigen stimulation. The receptors were sampled from a human donor in good health (CMV status not recorded). Some clones in this sample may be carry-over from other donors' samples.

V is TRBV7-9 and J is TRBJ1-1; D is perhaps TRBD1 (6 bases). The CDR3 consists of 15 residues. Germline values: CDR1 SEHNR, CDR2 FQNEAQ (reference sequence). V lost 4 bases and J lost 1, with 13 bases in between. The CDR3 sequence: CASSSRQATNTEAFF. In DNA, the CDR3 is TGTGCCAGCAGCTCACGACAGGCCACGAACACTGAAGCTTTCTTT.

The chain has TRBV7-8 and TRBJ2-3; D is undetermined. The ends were cut back, 1 base at V and 1 base at J, with 12 bases in the middle. Per the germline V gene, CDR1 is SGHVS and CDR2 is FQNEAQ. This CDR3 region has 16 residues. The chain's CDR3 is CASSLGSGRRTDTQYF. The DNA of the CDR3 is TGTGCCAGCAGCTTAGGGAGTGGCAGGCGCACAGATACGCAGTATTTT.

The V call is TRBV7-9, the J call TRBJ2-3, with D unresolved. Germline V gene lookup returns CDR1 SEHNR and CDR2 FQNEAQ (reference sequence). The CDR3 is made up of 14 amino acids. The ends were cut back, 2 bases at V and 6 bases at J, with 12 bases in the middle. CDR3 amino acids: CASSLWAFGDTQYF. In DNA form, the CDR3 reads TGTGCCAGCAGCTTATGGGCGTTTGGCGATACGCAGTATTTT.

This clonotype was seen a handful of times. The chain couples TRBV20-1 to TRBJ2-3, with 8 nucleotides matching TRBD2. V lost 1 base, J lost 4 bases, and 16 bases stayed unmatched. From germline, CDR1 is DFQATT and CDR2 SNEGSKA (reference sequence). CDR3 length: 18 residues. CDR3 bases: TGCAGTGCTAGAGGGTTCTGGGGTAGCGGGGAATTCTCAGATACGCAGTATTTT. Residues: CSARGFWGSGEFSDTQYF.

V and J are TRBV27 and TRBJ2-3, with unresolved D. CDR3 length: 14 amino acids. Germline V gives CDR1 MNHEY, CDR2 SMNVEV (reference sequence). V was shortened by 3 bases and J by 4 bases, with 11 bases between the two germline ends. The CDR3 sequence: CASSFFGVADTQYF. The CDR3 DNA reads as TGTGCCAGCAGTTTCTTCGGTGTCGCAGATACGCAGTATTTT.

This clonotype was observed a few times. V is TRBV6-6 and J is TRBJ1-4; TRBD1 aligns across 8 bases. Trimming took 0 bases from V and 8 from J; bases not matched to a gene: 11. The CDR3 covers 17 residues. Per germline, CDR1 MNHNY and CDR2 SVGAGI (reference sequence). The CDR3 region is CASSYSSSPGQVEKLFF. In DNA, the CDR3 is TGTGCCAGCAGTTACTCTAGTTCCCCGGGACAGGTGGAAAAACTGTTTTTT.

The rearrangement uses TRBV7-6 and TRBJ1-2, with 7 bases identical to TRBD1. V shed 1 base, J shed 5 bases, and the junction held 7 bases outside the gene matches. The CDR3 is made up of 15 amino acids. Germline-derived CDR1 and CDR2 are SGHVS and FNYEAQ. The DNA for the CDR3 is TGTGCCAGCAGCTTAGAAGTGACAGGGAGATATGGCTACACCTTC. Residues: CASSLEVTGRYGYTF.

The table lists this clonotype with many counts. This chain links TRBV7-2 with TRBJ1-4; possibly TRBD1 for D (5 bases). CDR1 is SGHTA, CDR2 FQGNSA, per germline. V dropped 6 bases and J dropped 0 bases, with 11 bases sitting between them. The CDR3 sequence is 15 residues long. The CDR3 reads CASRMDTATNEKLFF. In DNA, the CDR3 is TGTGCCAGCAGAATGGACACCGCAACTAATGAAAAACTGTTTTTT.

The chain uses TRBV20-1 and TRBJ2-7, with TRBD2 matching 7 bases. Germline loops: CDR1 DFQATT, CDR2 SNEGSKA (reference sequence). With 2 bases clipped from V and 0 bases from J, the junction kept 7 bases outside the gene matches. The CDR3 consists of 15 residues. For the CDR3, the DNA is TGCAGTGCTAGATGGGCTAGCGGTGACTCCTACGAGCAGTACTTC. Its translation: CSARWASGDSYEQYF.

This clonotype was counted only a few times. The rearrangement uses TRBV30 and TRBJ2-1, with D possibly TRBD1 on 6 matching bases. This CDR3 has 14 residues. The V end was cut by 1 base, the J end by 4 bases, with 11 bases between. Per germline, CDR1 GTSNPN and CDR2 SVGIG (reference sequence). Written as DNA, the CDR3 is TGTGCCTGGAGTGCTACAGGGAAATACAATGAGCAGTTCTTC. As protein: CAWSATGKYNEQFF.

This clonotype was detected a few times. The chain links TRBV28 to TRBJ1-5; D is ambiguous. The CDR3 is made up of 12 amino acids. The germline V and J ends were trimmed by 6 bases and 7 bases, with 10 bases remaining between them. CDR1 is MDHEN and CDR2 is SYDVKM in the germline V gene. The CDR3 bases are TGTGCCAGCAGCCCCTCAACGCAGCCCCAGCATTTT. This encodes CASSPSTQPQHF.

In DNA form, the CDR3 reads TGTGCCAGCAGTATCAGGGAACTAGCCAAAAACATTCAGTACTTC. Its translation: CASSIRELAKNIQYF. The chain carries TRBV28 and TRBJ2-4; D may be TRBD1 (5 bases). V lost 5 bases, J lost 0 bases, and 11 bases lay in between. Germline assignment: CDR1 MDHEN and CDR2 SYDVKM. The CDR3 runs to 15 residues. The whole variable domain, remainder taken from reference TRBV28 and TRBJ2-4, is DVKVTQSSRYLVKRTGEKVFLECVQDMDHENMFWYRQDPGLGLRLIYFSYDVKMKEKGDIPEGYSVSREKKERFSLILESASTNQTSMYLCASSIRELAKNIQYFGAGTRLSVL.

This chain connects TRBV29-1 to TRBJ1-1, with no clear D. V lost 4 bases and J lost 2, with 20 bases in between. CDR3 length equals 16 residues. Germline V gives CDR1 SQVTM, CDR2 ANQGSEA. Written as DNA, the CDR3 is TGCAGCGTTGTTCATTCGGAGACGGTAAAAAACACTGAAGCTTTCTTT. It encodes CSVVHSETVKNTEAFF.

This clonotype was counted at least ten times. CDR3 loop: CASSLETGYGYTF. For the CDR3, the DNA is TGTGCCAGCAGCTTAGAGACAGGTTATGGCTACACCTTC. The chain recombines TRBV7-9 with TRBJ1-2; D perhaps matches TRBD1 (6 bases). Trimming cost V 1 base and J 5 bases, with 8 bases left between them. This CDR3 spans 13 amino acids. Germline lookup yields CDR1 SEHNR and CDR2 FQNEAQ (reference sequence).

This sequence joins TRBV27 and TRBJ1-2; 9 nucleotides agree with TRBD1. CDR3 size: 13 residues. J lost 6 bases, V lost 6 bases, and 5 bases had no gene match. CDR1 and CDR2 from the germline V gene are MNHEY and SMNVEV (reference sequence). CDR3 amino acids: CASRTGGVNGYTF. In DNA form, the CDR3 reads TGTGCCAGCAGGACAGGGGGAGTGAATGGCTACACCTTC.

This clonotype came up a few times. J is TRBJ2-7 and V is TRBV7-2; D unresolved. The CDR3 runs 14 residues. Trimming took 5 bases from V and 3 from J, leaving 14 bases between them. Germline V gene data show CDR1 as SGHTA and CDR2 as FQGNSA. CDR3 DNA sequence: TGTGCCAGCAGCGCTGGGGTCTTTATCTACGAGCAGTACTTC. This encodes CASSAGVFIYEQYF.

This clonotype was counted between two and nine times. The V gene is TRBV20-1, the J gene TRBJ1-1; D gene uncertain. Per the germline V gene, CDR1 is DFQATT and CDR2 is SNEGSKA (reference sequence). The CDR3 has 15 residues. V was trimmed by 3 bases and J by 2 bases, leaving 16 bases between them. CDR3 residues: CSASRAGGINTEAFF. CDR3 coding DNA: TGCAGTGCTAGTCGGGCAGGAGGTATAAACACTGAAGCTTTCTTT.

The gene calls are TRBV7-9 and TRBJ2-3, with TRBD2 matching over 7 bases. Trimming took 5 bases from V and 0 from J; bases not matched to a gene: 17. Germline values: CDR1 SEHNR, CDR2 FQNEAQ (reference sequence). The CDR3 has 19 amino acids. The CDR3 DNA is TGTGCCAGCAGCCCACTCGCCCCGTGGAGCGGGGACAGCACAGATACGCAGTATTTT. Protein product: CASSPLAPWSGDSTDTQYF.

The V and J genes are TRBV6-2 or TRBV6-3 and TRBJ2-1; tentative D call: TRBD1 (6 bases). V gave up 2 bases and J gave up 0 bases, with 11 bases separating them. There are 16 residues in the CDR3. Germline CDR1 is MNHEY and CDR2 is SVGEGT. CDR3 in amino acids: CASSYGTGSSYNEQFF. CDR3 in DNA: TGTGCCAGCAGTTACGGCACAGGGAGCTCCTACAATGAGCAGTTCTTC.

The rearrangement links TRBV19 to TRBJ1-1, with unresolved D. The germline V gene has CDR1 LNHDA and CDR2 SQIVND (reference sequence). Deletions cut 5 bases from V and 1 base from J, with 14 bases between. The CDR3 covers 15 residues. The CDR3 protein is CASSPKGRRNTEAFF. The DNA of the CDR3 is TGTGCCAGTAGTCCTAAAGGTCGGCGGAACACTGAAGCTTTCTTT.

The V gene is TRBV7-8, the J gene TRBJ1-1; a weak D match, TRBD1 (6 bases). V shed 1 base and J shed 6 bases, with 15 bases lying between them. There are 15 residues in the CDR3. Germline V gene lookup returns CDR1 SGHVS and CDR2 FQNEAQ. The CDR3 reads CASSLGPRGYAEAFF. The CDR3 nucleotides are TGTGCCAGCAGCTTAGGTCCCAGGGGATACGCTGAAGCTTTCTTT. The full variable domain, rest sourced from reference TRBV7-8 and TRBJ1-1, is GAGVSQSPRYKVAKRGQDVALRCDPISGHVSLFWYQQALGQGPEFLTYFQNEAQLDKSGLPSDRFFAERPEGSVSTLKIQRTQQEDSAVYLCASSLGPRGYAEAFFGQGTRLTVV.

This clonotype appeared a few times. V usage is TRBV30 and J usage is TRBJ1-1, with 7 nucleotides matching TRBD1. In germline, CDR1 is GTSNPN, CDR2 SVGIG (reference sequence). The CDR3 totals 15 residues. With 3 bases clipped from V and 0 bases from J, the junction kept 7 bases outside the gene matches. CDR3 in amino acids: CAWSPPTGLNTEAFF. Here the CDR3 DNA reads TGTGCCTGGAGCCCCCCGACAGGGTTGAACACTGAAGCTTTCTTT.

This clonotype showed up just a few times. The CDR3 reads CASSYLASNQPQHF. CDR3 coding DNA: TGTGCCAGCAGTTACTTGGCTAGCAATCAGCCCCAGCATTTT. This sequence joins TRBV6-6 and TRBJ1-5; D is undetermined. In germline, CDR1 is MNHNY, CDR2 SVGAGI (reference sequence). Trimming took off 1 base at V and 0 bases at J, with 4 bases between the two ends. CDR3 size: 14 residues.

This clonotype was observed a handful of times. V and J are TRBV25-1 and TRBJ2-7; TRBD1 is a possible D gene (5 bases). Trimming pared 0 bases from V and 6 bases from J, leaving 6 bases between. The length of the CDR3 is 12 residues. CDR1 MGHDK and CDR2 SYGVNS come from the germline V gene. The DNA for the CDR3 is TGTGCCAGCAGTGAATATAGGGGCGAGCAGTACTTC. It translates to CASSEYRGEQYF.

This clonotype showed up just a few times. This chain connects TRBV7-4 to TRBJ1-4; possible D gene TRBD1, 5 bases. Germline lookup yields CDR1 SGHVT and CDR2 SQSDAQ. The CDR3 runs 14 residues. The V end was cut by 6 bases, the J end by 4 bases, with 12 bases between. The DNA of the CDR3 is TGTGCCAGCAGGCTATCAGGGATTAATGAAAAACTGTTTTTT. It yields the protein CASRLSGINEKLFF.

The rearrangement joins TRBV12-3 or TRBV12-4 to TRBJ2-7; D remains ambiguous. V was clipped by 6 bases and J by 3 bases, with 9 bases between them. The CDR3 is 12 residues long. CDR3 in amino acids: CASRRIGYEQYF. In DNA form, the CDR3 reads TGTGCCAGCAGGAGAATAGGCTACGAGCAGTACTTC.

The chain recombines TRBV20-1 with TRBJ1-4, with 9 bases that match TRBD1. Germline V gene data show CDR1 as DFQATT and CDR2 as SNEGSKA (reference sequence). The V segment lost 4 bases and the J segment 0 bases; nucleotides outside the gene matches: 6. The CDR3 is made up of 16 amino acids. The CDR3 nucleotides read TGCAGTGCTAAGGACAGGGGCCTTGCAACTAATGAAAAACTGTTTTTT. This encodes CSAKDRGLATNEKLFF.

The chain has TRBV7-2 and TRBJ2-2; 14 nucleotides align to TRBD2. The CDR3 totals 15 residues. V shed 4 bases and J 5 bases; nucleotides not matched to a gene: 0. Germline lookup yields CDR1 SGHTA and CDR2 FQGNSA. The CDR3 DNA reads TGTGCCAGCAGCTGGACTAGCGGGAGGACCGGGGAGCTGTTTTTT. Translated, it gives CASSWTSGRTGELFF.

This chain joins TRBV7-9 and TRBJ2-1, with D possibly being TRBD1 (6 bases). The CDR3 totals 18 residues. The V end was cut by 6 bases, the J end by 5 bases, with 26 bases between. Germline-derived CDR1 and CDR2 are SEHNR and FQNEAQ (reference sequence). The CDR3 is CASRFPHDRQNFNNEQFF. DNA for the CDR3: TGTGCCAGCAGATTCCCCCACGACAGGCAGAATTTCAACAATGAGCAGTTCTTC.

This chain links TRBV13 with TRBJ2-7, with D hard to call. Trimming removed 4 bases from V and 1 base from J, with 11 bases in between. Germline V lookup: CDR1 PRHDT, CDR2 FYEKMQ (reference sequence). This CDR3 has 14 amino acids. CDR3 nucleotide sequence: TGTGCCAGCAGCTCTACACTTCTATCCTACGAGCAGTACTTC. Protein sequence: CASSSTLLSYEQYF. The variable domain in full, completed from reference TRBV13 and TRBJ2-7, reads AAGVIQSPRHLIKEKRETATLKCYPIPRHDTVYWYQQGPGQDPQFLISFYEKMQSDKGSIPDRFSAQQFSDYHSELNMSSLELGDSALYFCASSSTLLSYEQYFGPGTRLTVT.